The 14 T cell receptor beta chains given below trace back to one sample, sequenced in a study of blood T cell repertoires in COVID-19. Profiled with immunoSEQ multiplex PCR; TCRdb holds only in-frame clones, not every one. Of over 95,000 clones listed, approximately 79% are singletons. The sample comprised peripheral blood. The receptors come from a woman at least 80 years old with active or convalescent COVID-19.

The rearrangement uses TRBV6-4 and TRBJ1-6; TRBD1 matches 10 bases. Unmatched junction bases numbered 2, after V lost 2 bases and J lost 10 bases. The V gene's germline CDR1 is MRHNA and CDR2 SNTAGT. The CDR3 is made up of 14 amino acids. The CDR3 DNA follows: TGTGCCAGCAGTGACGGGACAGGGGTATCACCCCTCCACTTT. Its protein product is CASSDGTGVSPLHF.

The V and J genes are TRBV27 and TRBJ2-1; no firm D call. Trimming left V 4 bases short and J 2 bases short, with 9 bases between. The CDR3 has 14 residues. Per germline, CDR1 MNHEY and CDR2 SMNVEV (reference sequence). The CDR3 sequence is CASSWAPTYNEQFF. CDR3 DNA: TGTGCCAGCAGTTGGGCACCAACCTACAATGAGCAGTTCTTC.

The J gene is TRBJ1-1, the V gene TRBV6-8, with a weak D call TRBD1 (5 bases). Trimming took off 2 bases at V and 3 bases at J, with 19 bases between the two ends. The CDR3 runs to 17 residues. Germline values: CDR1 MNHGY, CDR2 SAAAGT. In DNA form, the CDR3 reads TGTGCCAGCAGTTACGTGCAGGGTCGAGATGAAGACACTGAAGCTTTCTTT. Amino acids: CASSYVQGRDEDTEAFF.

The chain joins TRBV14 to TRBJ1-2, with a tentative D call TRBD1 (5 bases). This CDR3 is built from 13 residues. The V and J ends lost 6 bases and 5 bases respectively, with 13 bases between them. CDR1 is SGHDN, CDR2 FVKESK, per germline. As DNA, the CDR3 is TGTGCCAGCAGTCAGGGACTCCAATATGGCTACACCTTC. Its protein is CASSQGLQYGYTF.

The V gene is TRBV6-5, the J gene TRBJ2-2, with D uncertain. V was shortened by 1 base and J by 6 bases, with 6 bases between the two germline ends. Germline CDR1 is MNHEY and CDR2 is SVGAGI. This CDR3 spans 13 amino acids. CDR3 amino acids: CASSYFLSGELFF. In DNA form, the CDR3 reads TGTGCCAGCAGTTACTTCTTGTCCGGGGAGCTGTTTTTT.

The CDR3 spells CARTHQNSPLHF. The CDR3 region has the DNA TGTGCCAGAACCCATCAAAATTCACCCCTCCACTTT. The gene calls are TRBV5-3 and TRBJ1-6; D call uncertain. TRBV5-3 counts as an open reading frame of uncertain function. The CDR3 is made up of 12 amino acids. The V end lost 6 bases, the J end lost 7 bases, and 8 bases lay between the germline ends.

The chain is built from TRBV7-3 and TRBJ2-1, with a weak D call TRBD1 (5 bases). CDR1 is SGHTA, CDR2 FQGTGA, per germline. CDR3 length: 16 residues. Trimming stripped 2 bases from V and 2 bases from J, with 13 bases between. The chain's CDR3 is CASSLYSGITYNEQFF. The CDR3 DNA sequence: TGTGCCAGCAGCTTATACTCAGGGATAACCTACAATGAGCAGTTCTTC. The complete variable domain, with remaining parts taken from reference TRBV7-3 and TRBJ2-1, reads GAGVSQTPSNKVTEKGKYVELRCDPISGHTALYWYRQSLGQGPEFLIYFQGTGAADDSGLPNDRFFAVRPEGSVSTLKIQRTERGDSAVYLCASSLYSGITYNEQFFGPGTRLTVL.

This rearrangement joins TRBV6-1 to TRBJ1-6; D ambiguous. Trimming removed 3 bases at V and 9 bases at J, with 9 bases between. CDR3 length: 13 residues. Germline V gene data show CDR1 as MNHNS and CDR2 as SASEGT. This CDR3 reads CASSEVASSPLHF. In DNA form, the CDR3 reads TGTGCCAGCAGTGAGGTTGCGAGTTCACCCCTCCACTTT.

V usage is TRBV4-2 and J usage is TRBJ1-6, with TRBD1 matching 10 bases. Trimming removed 0 bases from V and 10 bases from J; junction bases left unmatched: 6. This CDR3 is 16 amino acids long. Germline loops: CDR1 LGHNA, CDR2 YNFKEQ. CDR3 coding DNA: TGTGCCAGCAGCCAAGATTTGGGACAGGGGTACTCACCCCTCCACTTT. Translation gives CASSQDLGQGYSPLHF.

The V gene is TRBV6-6, the J gene TRBJ2-5; possibly TRBD2 for D (5 bases). Trimming took 2 bases from V and 5 from J, leaving 15 bases between them. The length of the CDR3 is 15 residues. Germline assignment: CDR1 MNHNY and CDR2 SVGAGI (reference sequence). CDR3: CASSYLGLPGETQYF. The CDR3 nucleotides read TGTGCCAGCAGTTACCTTGGCCTTCCGGGGGAGACCCAGTACTTC.

This clone showed up just a few times. The CDR3 region has the DNA TGTGCCAGCAGTGAGCAGGGGGCAGGGAACACTGAAGCTTTCTTT. This sequence encodes CASSEQGAGNTEAFF. This chain joins TRBV6-1 and TRBJ1-1, with 8 nucleotides matching TRBD1. The CDR3 spans 15 residues. J lost 1 base, V lost 3 bases, and 4 bases had no gene match. From germline, CDR1 is MNHNS and CDR2 SASEGT.

The chain links TRBV4-3 to TRBJ2-3; 10 bases agree with TRBD2. Germline-derived CDR1 and CDR2 are LGHNA and YSLEER. V dropped 0 bases and J dropped 7; count of bases not matched to a gene: 10. The CDR3 contains 17 residues. The CDR3 loop reads CASSQDSSGRRWNTQYF. The CDR3 nucleotides are TGCGCCAGCAGCCAAGATAGTAGCGGGAGGAGATGGAATACGCAGTATTTT.

The sample holds one count of this clone. J is TRBJ2-5 and V is TRBV28; 7 bases align to TRBD1. J lost 3 bases, V lost 7 bases, and 17 bases had no gene match. Germline CDR1 MDHEN, CDR2 SYDVKM. CDR3 length equals 17 residues. The CDR3 loop reads CASIKGRDSIIKETQYF. Written as DNA, the CDR3 is TGTGCCAGCATAAAGGGTCGGGACAGCATCATTAAAGAGACCCAGTACTTC.

The rearrangement joins TRBV6-1 to TRBJ2-2, with 7 bases fitting TRBD1. With V trimmed by 3 bases and J by 7 bases, 5 bases remained unmatched. This CDR3 spans 14 amino acids. Germline V gene sequence: CDR1 MNHNS, CDR2 SASEGT. CDR3 region: CASSDLQGVGELFF. CDR3 DNA sequence: TGTGCCAGCAGTGATCTTCAGGGGGTCGGGGAGCTGTTTTTT.